This entry is about one TCR beta chain. Its specificity is not known. TCRdb re-called the 5' RACE reads through MiXCR, storing one row per CDR3 protein. The sample carries about 290,000 distinct CDR3 sequences, roughly 15% recorded once. This record comes from a study of T-cell memory formation after mild COVID-19. Across the study: Among the donors, TCR clusters were largely specific to each donor. General study points: Among contracting clones, CD4+ were mainly CM/EM and CD8+ enriched in EMRA. Contracting clones from day 15 to 85 had balanced CD4/CD8; later expanders favoured CD4+. The appearance of some responding clones in pre-infection memory suggested that cross-reactive memory joined.

In germline, CDR1 is LNHDA, CDR2 SQIVND (reference sequence). V was clipped by 5 bases and J by 6 bases; unmatched bases: 10. This CDR3 has 15 amino acids. The TCR sequence derives from a man aged 18-30 years who had mild COVID-19 (a few samples of this study predate the infection). Cell type and time point are not known. This rearrangement joins TRBV19 to TRBJ2-3, with TRBD2 matching 8 bases. The sequencing input was PBMCs or a T cell subset sorted from them (not recorded which). The CDR3 loop is CASSGYGGALDTQYF. CDR3 DNA: TGTGCCAGTAGTGGATACGGGGGGGCCTTGGATACGCAGTATTTT.